The clone carrying this T cell receptor (beta chain) was counted only a few times. Its antigen is as yet unknown. These data originate in a study of shared clonotypes between healthy human individuals. Findings and caveats of the study: The donor pool, a small one, limited the genetic and exposure-history diversity represented.

The repertoire was sequenced with immunoSEQ multiplex PCR; TCRdb's copy has only in-frame clones and lacks some. Here the sample spans 650,000 to 750,000 clones, about two thirds being singletons. The CDR3 sequence is 19 residues long. Germline CDR1 reads MGHRA; CDR2 reads YSYEKL. J gave up 4 bases and V 1 base, and 13 bases lay outside the gene matches. The TCR originated in a young woman in good health. The chain has TRBV4-1 and TRBJ2-7, with 13 nucleotides matching TRBD2. The sequenced sample consisted of memory CD4+ T cells sorted from blood. The subset was: CD45RA-negative fraction. The CDR3 spells CASSQAGLAGVPKSYEQYF. As DNA, the CDR3 is TGCGCCAGCAGCCAAGCTGGACTAGCGGGAGTCCCCAAGAGTTACGAGCAGTACTTC.